This T cell receptor beta chain was documented in a study of blood T cell repertoires in COVID-19. The wider study: PBMCs, B-cell-depleted T cells, or T cells were the source of the cDNA or gDNA that made up the material.

Some clones are missing from TCRdb's copy, which holds only in-frame ones; the method was immunoSEQ multiplex PCR. The sample shows some 250,000 clones, 85% to 90% of them seen only once. Losses at the gene ends were 11 bases for V and 7 bases for J; bases not matched to a gene: 14. Germline V lookup: CDR1 MNHEY, CDR2 SVGAGI. This CDR3 comprises 13 residues. The study recruited people aged about 18 to 95 years across roughly 25 US areas. Cohort 3 recovery required two negative PCRs, clearance, or symptom resolution. Sequenced: PBMCs or T cells enriched from blood (not recorded which). This receptor was obtained from a man aged 18 to 30 who had recovered from COVID-19. The J gene is TRBJ2-7, the V gene TRBV6-5; TRBD1 matches at 7 bases. CDR3 sequence reads: CAGSRGTPDEQYF. CDR3 bases: TGTGCCGGATCCAGGGGGACGCCCGATGAGCAGTACTTC.